This T cell receptor (beta chain) was documented in a study of blood T cell repertoires in COVID-19. About the study: Donors in the United States, Italy and Spain gave samples during acute or convalescent COVID-19.

CDR1 SGHNT and CDR2 YYREEE come from the germline V gene (reference sequence). V gave up 3 bases and J gave up 3 bases, with 16 bases separating them. The CDR3 runs 16 residues. Original handling: Amplification with reference gene primers provided the estimates of nucleated cell counts. Here immunoSEQ multiplex PCR was the method, and the copy in TCRdb shows in-frame clones only, minus some. D and trimming come from the DNA, and the V and J calls and clone size come from that table. The sample includes roughly 220,000 clones, 75% to 90% seen only once; the top ten take about 4%. Participant age was about 18 to 89 years, and participants resided in about two dozen US areas. Allocation to cohorts depended on clinical history reported by the participants.

The TCR comes from a woman between 40 and 55 years old with acute COVID-19. The source material was PBMCs or T cells enriched from blood (not recorded which). The rearrangement links TRBV5-4 to TRBJ2-1, with D perhaps matching TRBD1 (6 bases). The CDR3 nucleotides read TGTGCCAGCAGCTCGGGCGCAGGGGCGGTCTACAATGAGCAGTTCTTC. It translates to CASSSGAGAVYNEQFF.